This TCR beta chain was sequenced for a study of T cell responses to AZD1222 COVID-19 vaccine. Whole-study context: Whether given at about 4 or about 12 weeks, second doses were pooled.

General observations from the study: Close to half of all spike-specific TCRs reportedly target regions of the variants that are unmutated. Among the donors, most were white British and more were female, and clonal diversity was possibly underestimated. Only after the peak T cell response were repertoires sampled.

Measured with immunoSEQ multiplex PCR; TCRdb has only the in-frame clones, and not every one. Of about 130,000 clones listed, over 90% were seen once; the top ten hold about 0.91%. Concerning this clone: What it binds is unknown.

CDR1 MNHEY and CDR2 SVGAGI come from the germline V gene. Deletions cut 4 bases from V and 6 bases from J, with 9 bases between. The CDR3 is made up of 12 amino acids. This TCR was recovered from an adult in good health. The rearrangement joins TRBV6-5 to TRBJ1-1; possible D gene TRBD1, 6 bases. This material consisted of peripheral blood, taken on day 0 of AZD1222 vaccination. In nucleotides, the CDR3 is TGTGCCAGCAGTTCCGGACAGCCTGAAGCTTTCTTT. It specifies CASSSGQPEAFF.